Below are 13 T cell receptor beta chains sequenced from a single sample in a study of blood T cell repertoires in COVID-19. Sequenced by immunoSEQ multiplex PCR; TCRdb stores in-frame clones only, minus some. This sample yields 300,000 or so clones, of which about 91% are seen a single time; more than 6.5% belongs to the top ten. The source material was peripheral blood. The receptors derive from a woman aged 25-40 years who had recovered from COVID-19.

This chain joins TRBV29-1 and TRBJ1-2; 7 bases line up with TRBD1. This CDR3 comprises 17 residues. V lost 6 bases and J lost 5; bases outside the gene matches: 21. Germline assignment: CDR1 SQVTM and CDR2 ANQGSEA. CDR3 sequence: CSVSGQSNPKELYGYTF. CDR3 nucleotides: TGCAGCGTCTCGGGACAGAGTAATCCAAAAGAGCTTTATGGCTACACCTTC.

In regard to this clone: The sample contains more than one DNA sequence encoding this CDR3. This rearrangement joins TRBV5-1 to TRBJ2-7; the D is unclear. Looked up from germline, CDR1 is SGHRS and CDR2 is YFSETQ. The CDR3 loop spans 14 amino acids. V was pared by 0 bases and J by 0 bases, with 7 bases between. As DNA, the CDR3 is TGCGCCAGCAGCTTGGATCCGAGCTCCTACGAGCAGTACTTC. Translated: CASSLDPSSYEQYF.

This chain joins TRBV2 and TRBJ1-2; the match to TRBD1 covers 8 bases. The V segment lost 6 bases and the J segment 0 bases; nucleotides outside the gene matches: 0. The length of the CDR3 is 13 residues. Germline assignment: CDR1 SNHLY and CDR2 FYNNEI. CDR3 loop: CASRTGANYGYTF. CDR3 in DNA: TGTGCCAGCAGGACAGGGGCTAACTATGGCTACACCTTC.

This chain connects TRBV15 to TRBJ1-6; D is uncertain. With 0 bases removed from V and 7 bases from J, the gap between germline ends came to 10 bases. The CDR3 consists of 15 residues. Per the germline V gene, CDR1 is LNHNV and CDR2 is YYDKDF (reference sequence). CDR3 protein: CATSRDPGENSPLHF. CDR3 DNA sequence: TGTGCCACCAGCAGAGATCCAGGCGAGAATTCACCCCTCCACTTT.

The V and J genes are TRBV3-1 (or the pseudogene TRBV3-2) and TRBJ1-4; D unclear. V was trimmed by 1 base and J by 8 bases, leaving 14 bases between them. The CDR3 spans 15 residues. CDR1 and CDR2 from the germline V gene are LGHDT and YNNKEL (reference sequence). CDR3 residues: CASSQVRGLGEKLFF. CDR3 in DNA: TGTGCCAGCAGCCAAGTTCGGGGTTTAGGAGAAAAACTGTTTTTT.

The chain employs TRBV11-2 and TRBJ2-1, with D tentatively TRBD1 (6 bases). The V end was cut by 7 bases, the J end by 8 bases, with 21 bases between. This CDR3 has 15 amino acids. Per germline, CDR1 SGHAT and CDR2 FQNNGV. CDR3 loop: CASITRPNRVDEQFF. CDR3 nucleotide sequence: TGTGCCAGCATCACGAGACCCAACAGGGTAGATGAGCAGTTCTTC.

This clone was detected a few times. The rearrangement joins TRBV5-1 to TRBJ2-3; 10 bases agree with TRBD1. CDR3 length: 14 residues. Trimming at V came to 4 bases and at J to 1 base, leaving 0 bases not matched to a gene. Per the germline V gene, CDR1 is SGHRS and CDR2 is YFSETQ. CDR3 sequence reads: CASSGTGGTDTQYF. CDR3 nucleotide sequence: TGCGCCAGCAGCGGGACAGGGGGCACAGATACGCAGTATTTT.

This chain uses TRBV9 with TRBJ2-2; tentatively, D is TRBD1 (6 bases). Trimming removed 6 bases from V and 8 bases from J, with 20 bases in between. CDR1 and CDR2 (germline): SGDLS, YYNGEE. The length of the CDR3 is 15 residues. CDR3 nucleotide sequence: TGTGCCAGCACCGTTGGGGGCCAATTTAAGGGGGAGCTGTTTTTT. Its translation is CASTVGGQFKGELFF.

The chain recombines TRBV19 with TRBJ1-4; 7 nucleotides match TRBD1. Germline V gene data show CDR1 as LNHDA and CDR2 as SQIVND (reference sequence). The CDR3 length is 14 residues. J was trimmed by 5 bases and V by 11 bases; bases with no gene match: 11. The CDR3 nucleotides read TGTGCCGCATCCTCCGGGACAGTCAATGAAAAACTGTTTTTT. Encoded protein: CAASSGTVNEKLFF.

The CDR3 is CASSEGKRGETQYF. The CDR3 nucleotides read TGTGCCAGCAGTGAAGGAAAAAGGGGAGAGACCCAGTACTTC. The genes are TRBV2 and TRBJ2-5; D is perhaps TRBD1 (5 bases). The CDR3 runs to 14 residues. Germline V gene sequence: CDR1 SNHLY, CDR2 FYNNEI. V was shortened by 1 base and J by 4 bases, with 10 bases between the two germline ends.

The chain carries TRBV5-4 and TRBJ2-5, with TRBD2 matching 9 bases. Germline-derived CDR1 and CDR2 are SGHNT and YYREEE (reference sequence). V gave up 6 bases and J gave up 3 bases; unmatched junction bases: 12. This CDR3 contains 16 residues. The CDR3 reads CASKPHPAGGEETQYF. CDR3 sequence (DNA): TGTGCCAGCAAGCCCCACCCGGCGGGGGGGGAAGAGACCCAGTACTTC.

The table lists this clone with a few counts. This chain connects TRBV27 to TRBJ2-2, with D unclear. The CDR3 contains 14 residues. Trimming shortened V by 3 bases and J by 1 base, and 6 bases separated the two germline ends. The germline V gene encodes CDR1 MNHEY and CDR2 SMNVEV (reference sequence). This CDR3 is CASSLRLNTGELFF. The CDR3 region has the DNA TGTGCCAGCAGTTTGCGGCTGAACACCGGGGAGCTGTTTTTT.

The V and J genes are TRBV28 and TRBJ1-5; 9 bases agree with TRBD1. J was trimmed by 6 bases and V by 4 bases; bases with no gene match: 13. Germline V gene lookup returns CDR1 MDHEN and CDR2 SYDVKM. This CDR3 comprises 17 residues. The CDR3 is CASSSPADRGSGQPQHF. The CDR3 nucleotides read TGTGCCAGCAGTTCCCCCGCGGACAGGGGTAGTGGTCAGCCCCAGCATTTT. Full variable domain (missing parts from reference TRBV28 and TRBJ1-5): DVKVTQSSRYLVKRTGEKVFLECVQDMDHENMFWYRQDPGLGLRLIYFSYDVKMKEKGDIPEGYSVSREKKERFSLILESASTNQTSMYLCASSSPADRGSGQPQHFGDGTRLSIL.